The subject of this entry is one T cell receptor beta chain. As yet, its antigen is unknown. TCR beta CDR3 regions were amplified from RNA transcripts. HTBI primers drove first-round RT-PCR of the TCR CDR3. Via MiXCR, TCRdb re-called the multiplex PCR reads, giving one row per CDR3 protein. The sample shows 660,000 or so distinct CDR3 sequences, just under 45% of them seen only once. The source of the sample is a study of T cells in Graves' hyperthyroidism and ophthalmopathy. General study findings and limits: The model anticipated ophthalmopathy a median 6.5 months pre-onset. From stable hyperthyroidism, ophthalmopathy was separated by a 13 V-J model. Also found in blood were most expanded thyroid clonotypes above 0.001.

Germline V gene data show CDR1 as SGHTA and CDR2 as FQGNSA. Trimming pared 4 bases from V and 1 base from J, leaving 12 bases between. This CDR3 comprises 15 residues. Patients with uncontrolled infections, other autoimmune diseases, pregnancy or lactation were excluded. Sample: peripheral blood or thyroid tissue (not recorded which). V usage is TRBV7-2 and J usage is TRBJ2-3, with D unresolved. The TCR was taken from an adult man with Graves' disease, either hyperthyroidism or ophthalmopathy (not recorded which). The CDR3 DNA is TGTGCCAGCAGCTCAAGACGTTCCGGCACAGATACGCAGTATTTT. Translating it yields CASSSRRSGTDTQYF.